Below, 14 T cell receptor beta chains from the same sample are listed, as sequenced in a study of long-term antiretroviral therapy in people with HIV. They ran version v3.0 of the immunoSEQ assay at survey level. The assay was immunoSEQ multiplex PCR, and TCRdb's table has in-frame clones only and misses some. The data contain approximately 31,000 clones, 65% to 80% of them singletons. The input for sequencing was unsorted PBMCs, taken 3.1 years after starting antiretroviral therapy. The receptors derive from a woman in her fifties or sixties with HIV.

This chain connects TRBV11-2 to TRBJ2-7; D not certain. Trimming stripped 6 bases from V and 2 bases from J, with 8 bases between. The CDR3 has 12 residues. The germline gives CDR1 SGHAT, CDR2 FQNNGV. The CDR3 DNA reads TGTGCCAGCAGATCAGGCCCCTACGAGCAGTACTTC. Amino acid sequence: CASRSGPYEQYF.

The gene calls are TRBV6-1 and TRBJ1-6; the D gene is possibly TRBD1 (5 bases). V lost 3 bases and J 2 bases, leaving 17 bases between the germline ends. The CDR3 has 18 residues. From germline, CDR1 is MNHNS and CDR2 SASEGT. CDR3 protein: CASSDAPGLRTYNSPLHF. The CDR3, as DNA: TGTGCCAGCAGTGATGCGCCGGGACTCCGCACCTATAATTCACCCCTCCACTTT.

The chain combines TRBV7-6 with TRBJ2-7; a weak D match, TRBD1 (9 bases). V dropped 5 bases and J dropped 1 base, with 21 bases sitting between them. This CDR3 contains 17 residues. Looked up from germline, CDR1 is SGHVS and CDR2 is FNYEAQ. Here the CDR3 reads CASSGGQGRLASYEQYV. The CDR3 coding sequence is TGTGCCAGCAGCGGGGGACAGGGAAGACTAGCGTCCTACGAGCAGTACGTC.

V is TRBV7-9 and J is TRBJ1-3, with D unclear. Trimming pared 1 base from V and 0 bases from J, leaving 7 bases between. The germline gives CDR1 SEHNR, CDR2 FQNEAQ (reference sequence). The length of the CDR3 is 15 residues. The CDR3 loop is CASSLGKGSGNTIYF. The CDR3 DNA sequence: TGTGCCAGCAGCTTAGGGAAAGGCTCTGGAAACACCATATATTTT. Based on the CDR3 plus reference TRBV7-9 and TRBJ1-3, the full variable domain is DTGVSQNPRHKITKRGQNVTFRCDPISEHNRLYWYRQTLGQGPEFLTYFQNEAQLEKSRLLSDRFSAERPKGSFSTLEIQRTEQGDSAMYLCASSLGKGSGNTIYFGEGSWLTVV.

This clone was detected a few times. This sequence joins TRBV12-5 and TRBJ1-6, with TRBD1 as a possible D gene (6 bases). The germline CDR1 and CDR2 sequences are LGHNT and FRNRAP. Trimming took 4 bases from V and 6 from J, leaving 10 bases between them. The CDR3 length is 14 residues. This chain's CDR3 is CASGSGHVNSPLHF. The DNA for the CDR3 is TGTGCTAGTGGTTCGGGACATGTTAATTCACCCCTCCACTTT.

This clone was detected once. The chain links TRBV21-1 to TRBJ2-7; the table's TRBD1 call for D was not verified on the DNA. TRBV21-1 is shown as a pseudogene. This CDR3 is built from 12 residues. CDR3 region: CASETGSYEQYV. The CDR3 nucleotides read TGTGCCAGCGAGACAGGGTCCTACGAGCAGTACGTC.

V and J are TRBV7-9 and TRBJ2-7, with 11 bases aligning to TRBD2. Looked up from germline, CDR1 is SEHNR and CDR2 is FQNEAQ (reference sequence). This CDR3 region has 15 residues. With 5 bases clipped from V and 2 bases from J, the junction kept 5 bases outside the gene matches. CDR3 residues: CASSRSTSGAYEQYF. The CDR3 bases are TGTGCCAGCAGCCGGTCGACTAGCGGGGCCTACGAGCAGTACTTC. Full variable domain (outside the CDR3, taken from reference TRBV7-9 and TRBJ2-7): DTGVSQNPRHKITKRGQNVTFRCDPISEHNRLYWYRQTLGQGPEFLTYFQNEAQLEKSRLLSDRFSAERPKGSFSTLEIQRTEQGDSAMYLCASSRSTSGAYEQYFGPGTRLTVT.

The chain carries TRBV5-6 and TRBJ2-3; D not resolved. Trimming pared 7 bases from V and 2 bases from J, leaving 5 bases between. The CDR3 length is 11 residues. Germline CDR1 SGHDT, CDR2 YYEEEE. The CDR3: CASESTDTQYF. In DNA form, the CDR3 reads TGTGCCAGCGAATCCACAGATACGCAGTATTTT.

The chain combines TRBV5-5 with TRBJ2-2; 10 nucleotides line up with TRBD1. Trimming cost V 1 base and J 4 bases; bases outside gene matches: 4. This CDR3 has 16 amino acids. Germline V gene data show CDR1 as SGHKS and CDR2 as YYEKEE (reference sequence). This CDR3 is CASSLPGQGRTGELFF. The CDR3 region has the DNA TGTGCCAGCAGCTTGCCGGGACAGGGGCGCACCGGGGAGCTGTTTTTT.

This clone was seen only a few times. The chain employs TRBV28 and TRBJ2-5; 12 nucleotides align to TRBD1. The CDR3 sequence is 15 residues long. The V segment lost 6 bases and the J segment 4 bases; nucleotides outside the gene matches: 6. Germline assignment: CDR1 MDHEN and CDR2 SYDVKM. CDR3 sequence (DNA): TGTGCCAGCAGCCGCGGGACAGGGGGCCGAGAGACCCAGTACTTC. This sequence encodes CASSRGTGGRETQYF.

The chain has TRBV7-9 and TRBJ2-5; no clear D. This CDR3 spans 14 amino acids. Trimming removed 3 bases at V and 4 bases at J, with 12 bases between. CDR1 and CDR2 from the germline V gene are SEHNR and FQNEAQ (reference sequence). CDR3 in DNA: TGTGCCAGCAGCTTGCTGTTGGGCCCAGAGACCCAGTACTTC. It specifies CASSLLLGPETQYF.

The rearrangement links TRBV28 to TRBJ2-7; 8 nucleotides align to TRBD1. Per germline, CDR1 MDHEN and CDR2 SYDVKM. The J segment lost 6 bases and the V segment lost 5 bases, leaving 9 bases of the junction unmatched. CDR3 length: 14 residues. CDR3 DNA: TGTGCCAGCAGTCTCGGACAGGGAATGAGCGAGCAGTACTTC. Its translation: CASSLGQGMSEQYF.

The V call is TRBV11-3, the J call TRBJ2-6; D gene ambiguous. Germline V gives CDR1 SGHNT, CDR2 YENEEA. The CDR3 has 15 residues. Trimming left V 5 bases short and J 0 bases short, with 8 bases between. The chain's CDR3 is CASSPGFSGANVLTF. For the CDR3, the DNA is TGTGCCAGCAGCCCCGGGTTCTCTGGGGCCAACGTCCTGACTTTC.

CDR3 bases: TGTGCTAGTGGTTTGGTGATAAGAGGGACTGAAGCTTTCTTT. Amino acids: CASGLVIRGTEAFF. This chain links TRBV12-5 with TRBJ1-1; D is unresolved. This CDR3 is 14 amino acids long. Germline loops: CDR1 LGHNT, CDR2 FRNRAP. V was pared by 0 bases and J by 5 bases, with 10 bases between. Based on the CDR3 plus reference TRBV12-5 and TRBJ1-1, the full variable domain is DARVTQTPRHKVTEMGQEVTMRCQPILGHNTVFWYRQTMMQGLELLAYFRNRAPLDDSGMPKDRFSAEMPDATLATLKIQPSEPRDSAVYFCASGLVIRGTEAFFGQGTRLTVV.